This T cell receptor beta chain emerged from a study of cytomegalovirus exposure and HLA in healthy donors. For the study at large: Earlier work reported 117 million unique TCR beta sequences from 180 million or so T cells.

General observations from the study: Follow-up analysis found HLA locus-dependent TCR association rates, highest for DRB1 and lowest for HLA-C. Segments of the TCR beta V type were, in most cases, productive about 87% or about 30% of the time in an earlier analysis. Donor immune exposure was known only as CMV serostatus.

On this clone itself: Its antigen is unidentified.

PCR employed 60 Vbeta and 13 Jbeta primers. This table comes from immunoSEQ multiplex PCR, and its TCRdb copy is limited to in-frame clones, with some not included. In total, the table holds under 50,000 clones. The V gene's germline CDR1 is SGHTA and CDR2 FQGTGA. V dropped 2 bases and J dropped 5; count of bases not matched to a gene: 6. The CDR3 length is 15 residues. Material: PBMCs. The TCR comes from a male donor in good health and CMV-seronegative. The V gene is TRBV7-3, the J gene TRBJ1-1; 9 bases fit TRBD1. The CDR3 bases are TGTGCCAGCAGCTTATATGGGACAGGGAGGACTGAAGCTTTCTTT. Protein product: CASSLYGTGRTEAFF.